The source of this TCR beta chain is a study of tumor-infiltrating lymphocytes in localized non-small cell lung cancer. Sequencing used immunoSEQ multiplex PCR; TCRdb keeps in-frame clones, though not all of them. The sample has roughly 6,800 clones; around 60% are singletons. CDR1 and CDR2 from the germline V gene are SGDLS and YYNGEE. The CDR3 is 13 residues long. Trimming took off 0 bases at V and 1 base at J, with 4 bases between the two ends. The sequenced sample was uninvolved lung tissue not adjacent to the tumor. The TCR was taken from a human donor with non-small cell lung cancer. This sequence joins TRBV9 and TRBJ1-2; D unclear. CDR3 coding DNA: TGTGCCAGCAGCGTAGATAGTAACTATGGCTACACCTTC. Residues: CASSVDSNYGYTF.